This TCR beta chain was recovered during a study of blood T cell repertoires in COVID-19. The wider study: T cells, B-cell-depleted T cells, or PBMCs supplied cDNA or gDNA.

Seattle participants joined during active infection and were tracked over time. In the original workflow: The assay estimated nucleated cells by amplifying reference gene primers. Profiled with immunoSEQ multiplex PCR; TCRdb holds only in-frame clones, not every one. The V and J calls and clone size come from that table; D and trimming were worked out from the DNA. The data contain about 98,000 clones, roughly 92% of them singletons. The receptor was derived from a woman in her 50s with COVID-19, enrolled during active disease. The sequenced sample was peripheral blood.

The CDR3 sequence is CASGVDRGYGYTF. For the CDR3, the DNA is TGTGCCAGCGGAGTGGACAGGGGCTATGGCTACACCTTC. The rearrangement uses TRBV12-3 or TRBV12-4 and TRBJ1-2; TRBD1 matches 9 bases. This CDR3 has 13 amino acids. With V trimmed by 8 bases and J by 4 bases, 5 bases remained unmatched.